The rows below give T cell receptor beta chains drawn from one sample of a study of CD8+ T cells in alopecia areata. Clones were read by immunoSEQ multiplex PCR, and TCRdb kept only the in-frame ones, dropping some. The sample contains around 120,000 clones, about 50% of which appear only once. The sample here was CD4+ T cells sorted from blood, taken at week 4, from a patient treated with tofacitinib. These receptors all come from a human donor with alopecia areata. CDR3s leave out the opening cysteine and the closing phenylalanine or tryptophan.

>TRBV4-1
ASSPLAGGNTGELF
>TRBV29-1
SVENIKRGYT
>TRBV7-2
ASSSGQSVDTQY
>TRBV7-8
ASSSSVVGTDTQY
>TRBV20-1
SARDETQY
>TRBV4-1
ASSQPLAGGKNIQY
>TRBV6-5
ASSYSGGGEKLF
>TRBV6-5
ASSSTSSEQY
>TRBV28
ASSSPPEWSNQPQH
>TRBV18
ASSPIPGGGEQY
>TRBV2
ASKWGDGQDYGYT
>TRBV29-1
SVEPGGYNEQF
>TRBV5-6
ASSRQGEGEKLF
>TRBV29-1
SVEQRDTQY
>TRBV29-1
SVGRTGEAF
>TRBV4-1
ASSNRAQNTGELF
>TRBV30
AWSTQGRYNEQF
>TRBV27
ASRESGTDYGYT
>TRBV4-1
ASSHGRPGQEYNEQF
>TRBV2
ASSEGAVTEAF
>TRBV4-1
ASSQGEIPTTDNEQF
>TRBV5-1
ASRFIAGMNTEAF
>TRBV30
AWSPGTGFVYGYT
>TRBV27
ASSLSGTDYNQPQH
>TRBV30
ASQTGWNTEAF
>TRBV27
ASSPQRGSGDRGSFSPDTQY
>TRBV6-5
ASSYEAGGGMRGYT
>TRBV29-1
SVEGGAGRTEAF
>TRBV18
ASSGQGDGTEAF
>TRBV11-2
ASSLVGGETQY
>TRBV7-9
ASSFLQEKEAF
>TRBV27
ASSLNGSPLH
>TRBV7-9
ASSPGALSYEQY
>TRBV29-1
SVVGFGNTIY
>TRBV7-9
ASSPRDMNEKLF
>TRBV25-1
ASSGRLAGANEQF
>TRBV25-1
ASTGAGELF
>TRBV9
ASSAIGGAGTDTQY
>TRBV28
ASSPSSGPFYNEQF
>TRBV7-9
ASLLGVSTDTQY
>TRBV18
ASSPFGQGRGGANVLT
>TRBV7-4
ASSIGGAIYEQY
>TRBV5-4
ASSPLTGSSGANVLT
>TRBV18
ASSPRQREQETQY
>TRBV4-1
ASRPHGLGTDTQY
>TRBV4-2
ASSQRVSYEQY
>TRBV18
ASSTPLAGGNEQF
>TRBV18
ASSWDRSNQPQH
>TRBV4-1
ASSQLDTDTQY
>TRBV6-1
ASKEGPSPLH
>TRBV6-1
ASSVGLAGRETQY